The 13 T cell receptor beta chains below were found in one sample sequenced in a study of CD8 T cells in Susac syndrome. Random hexamers primed reverse transcription of roughly 0.45 to 1 ug RNA. Each CDR3 protein gets one entry after TCRdb re-called the immunoSEQ multiplex PCR reads with MiXCR. The data hold just over 150,000 distinct CDR3 sequences, with roughly 96% observed a single time. The sequencing input was CD8+ T cells from PBMCs. These receptors were collected from a human donor with multiple sclerosis.

V is TRBV3-1 and J is TRBJ1-2, with a tentative D call TRBD1 (6 bases). The CDR3 totals 15 residues. CDR1 and CDR2 (germline): LGHDT, YNNKEL (reference sequence). Between the trimmed V and J ends, which lost 4 bases and 5 bases, there was a span of 17 bases. The CDR3 sequence: CASSPTGDKTYGYTF. The DNA for the CDR3 is TGTGCCAGCAGCCCCACGGGGGACAAGACGTATGGCTACACCTTC.

The V gene is TRBV7-9, the J gene TRBJ2-5, with TRBD2 identical over 7 bases. The CDR3 spans 14 residues. The trim removed 1 base at V and 3 bases at J, leaving 2 bases unmatched. Germline assignment: CDR1 SEHNR and CDR2 FQNEAQ (reference sequence). The CDR3 is CASSLVRGEETQYF. In DNA, the CDR3 is TGTGCCAGCAGCTTAGTCCGGGGGGAAGAGACCCAGTACTTC.

This clonotype was counted once. This chain uses TRBV27 with TRBJ1-2, with D possibly matching TRBD1 (5 bases). Trimming shortened V by 0 bases and J by 0 bases, and 8 bases separated the two germline ends. The CDR3 is made up of 15 amino acids. In germline, CDR1 is MNHEY, CDR2 SMNVEV (reference sequence). CDR3 sequence reads: CASSLSGASNYGYTF. CDR3 sequence (DNA): TGTGCCAGCAGTTTATCTGGGGCCTCTAACTATGGCTACACCTTC.

This chain uses TRBV29-1 with TRBJ1-2; D is undetermined. Germline CDR1 and CDR2: SQVTM and ANQGSEA. The CDR3 is 13 residues long. With 3 bases removed from V and 0 bases from J, the gap between germline ends came to 8 bases. The CDR3 bases are TGCAGCGTTGACTTCGGGGCTAACTATGGCTACACCTTC. Amino acids: CSVDFGANYGYTF.

The chain couples TRBV15 to TRBJ1-5; D not certain. Trimming took off 4 bases at V and 0 bases at J, with 19 bases between the two ends. The germline CDR1 and CDR2 sequences are LNHNV and YYDKDF (reference sequence). The CDR3 is 18 residues long. The CDR3 DNA sequence: TGTGCCACCAGCACACTAAGAACCTCTCTTAATAGCAATCAGCCCCAGCATTTT. Residues: CATSTLRTSLNSNQPQHF.

CDR3 residues: CASSAPDRASNDNEQFF. As DNA, the CDR3 is TGTGCCAGCAGTGCCCCGGACAGGGCGTCGAATGACAATGAGCAGTTCTTC. The chain employs TRBV28 and TRBJ2-1; 8 bases are shared with TRBD1. V dropped 5 bases and J dropped 5; count of bases not matched to a gene: 14. There are 17 residues in the CDR3. Germline lookup yields CDR1 MDHEN and CDR2 SYDVKM.

V is TRBV2 and J is TRBJ2-2; D unclear. Trimming took 3 bases from V and 6 from J, leaving 11 bases between them. The CDR3 consists of 14 residues. Germline CDR1 SNHLY, CDR2 FYNNEI. CDR3 protein: CASSEFVGAGELFF. The CDR3 DNA reads TGTGCCAGCAGTGAGTTTGTCGGTGCCGGGGAGCTGTTTTTT.

The gene calls are TRBV7-9 and TRBJ2-7; 7 bases fit TRBD2. Trimming took 6 bases from V and 2 from J; bases not matched to a gene: 7. This CDR3 spans 14 amino acids. Per germline, CDR1 SEHNR and CDR2 FQNEAQ (reference sequence). The CDR3 loop is CASSGGGPAYEQYV. CDR3 coding DNA: TGTGCCAGCAGTGGGGGGGGACCTGCCTACGAGCAGTACGTC.

The rearrangement uses TRBV10-3 and TRBJ1-2; 10 nucleotides match TRBD1. The germline V gene encodes CDR1 ENHRY and CDR2 SYGVKD. The J segment lost 3 bases and the V segment lost 7 bases, leaving 8 bases of the junction unmatched. This CDR3 has 15 amino acids. The CDR3 loop is CAINPGQGVDYGYTF. The CDR3, as DNA: TGTGCCATCAACCCAGGACAGGGGGTTGACTATGGCTACACCTTC.

The CDR3, as DNA: TGCAGCGTTGAAAAGGACAGCAGGGCTGAAGCTTTCTTT. This sequence encodes CSVEKDSRAEAFF. The J gene is TRBJ1-1, the V gene TRBV29-1, with D possibly TRBD1 on 6 matching bases. With 2 bases removed from V and 6 bases from J, the gap between germline ends came to 13 bases. This CDR3 has 13 residues. Germline lookup yields CDR1 SQVTM and CDR2 ANQGSEA.

This clonotype is a singleton in its sample. V gene TRBV2 combines with J gene TRBJ1-4; D is undetermined. Germline CDR1 is SNHLY and CDR2 is FYNNEI. V dropped 3 bases and J dropped 4 bases, with 9 bases sitting between them. The CDR3 has 14 residues. The CDR3 DNA reads TGTGCCAGCAGTGACTGGGCAGTTAATGAAAAACTGTTTTTT. Protein sequence: CASSDWAVNEKLFF. Full variable domain (rest looked up from reference TRBV2 and TRBJ1-4): EPEVTQTPSHQVTQMGQEVILRCVPISNHLYFYWYRQILGQKVEFLVSFYNNEISEKSEIFDDQFSVERPDGSNFTLKIRSTKLEDSAMYFCASSDWAVNEKLFFGSGTQLSVL.

The chain carries TRBV29-1 and TRBJ1-2; D might be TRBD1 (6 bases). CDR1 and CDR2 from the germline V gene are SQVTM and ANQGSEA. This CDR3 is built from 15 residues. Trimming stripped 0 bases from V and 4 bases from J, with 15 bases between. This CDR3 is CSVEDRDKRGYGYTF. CDR3 in DNA: TGCAGCGTTGAAGATCGGGACAAGAGAGGCTATGGCTACACCTTC.

The rearrangement uses TRBV29-1 and TRBJ2-3, with no clear D. The CDR3 consists of 10 residues. V lost 4 bases to trimming and J lost 7 bases, with 6 bases between them. CDR1 is SQVTM, CDR2 ANQGSEA, per germline. The CDR3 bases are TGCAGCGTTGCTTCGTATACGCAGTATTTT. Its protein is CSVASYTQYF.